This TCR beta chain is from a study of response to subunit inactivated influenza vaccine. Germline values: CDR1 MDHEN, CDR2 SYDVKM. This CDR3 has 15 residues. Trimming took 7 bases from V and 5 from J; bases not matched to a gene: 6. Study-wide results and caveats: The authors proposed limited new T cell recruitment per seasonal influenza vaccination.

TCRdb used MiXCR to reprocess the RT-PCR reads, holding one entry per CDR3 protein. The table lists 600,000 to 850,000 distinct CDR3 sequences, 14% of them singletons. This clonotype occurred many times. Antigen unknown. The receptor was isolated from a man in his fifties or sixties who received an inactivated influenza vaccine. The sequenced sample was PBMCs from blood, obtained 14 to 15 days before vaccination. V is TRBV28 and J is TRBJ1-5; 12 bases match TRBD1. The CDR3 is CASKRGTGGYQPQHF. The DNA for the CDR3 is TGTGCCAGCAAGAGAGGGACAGGGGGCTATCAGCCCCAGCATTTT.